The entry that follows covers one TCR beta chain sequence. This record comes from a study of radiotherapy plus CTLA-4 blockade in lung cancer. Sequencing was performed with immunoSEQ multiplex PCR; in TCRdb, only in-frame clones are kept and a portion is missing. The repertoire holds 80,000 or so clones, with 84% as singletons. Trimming removed 4 bases from V and 4 bases from J, with 13 bases in between. In germline, CDR1 is MDHEN, CDR2 SYDVKM. The CDR3 covers 14 residues. This specimen consisted of peripheral blood, obtained from a patient treated with radiotherapy plus ipilimumab. This receptor was identified in a human donor with non-small cell lung cancer who had stable disease on radiotherapy plus ipilimumab. The rearrangement links TRBV28 to TRBJ2-5; D ambiguous. CDR3 loop: CASSSLGQVETQYF. The CDR3 DNA reads as TGTGCCAGCAGTTCCCTCGGGCAAGTAGAGACCCAGTACTTC.